This TCR beta chain was identified during a study of a mutant IDH1 vaccine in newly diagnosed glioma. The V gene lost 1 base and the J gene lost 3 bases, with 11 bases spanning the gap. Germline values: CDR1 LNHNV, CDR2 YYDKDF (reference sequence). The length of the CDR3 is 15 residues. Regarding time point: baseline, week 1 (first vaccination visit). Treatment specified: pre-vaccination baseline after standard-of-care therapy. The repertoire was sequenced with immunoSEQ multiplex PCR; TCRdb's copy has only in-frame clones and lacks some. The profile covers roughly 70,000 clones, with around 85% appearing a single time and over 2.5% taken by the ten largest.

Sequenced here: PBMCs, sampled from a glioma patient treated with radiotherapy, temozolomide or both. The receptor comes from a man aged 25 to 45 with glioma. This chain uses TRBV15 with TRBJ2-3; perhaps TRBD1 as D (5 bases). CDR3 nucleotide sequence: TGTGCCACCAGCAGAGGACAGACTCTAACAGATACGCAGTATTTT. Translating it yields CATSRGQTLTDTQYF.